Listed below are T cell receptor beta chains from one sample, sequenced in a study of blood T cell repertoires in COVID-19. Using immunoSEQ multiplex PCR, the repertoire was profiled, and TCRdb retains in-frame clones only, with some absent. The table has approximately 130,000 clones, 84% seen once. What was sequenced was peripheral blood. These receptors all stem from a human donor in a cohort sampled during active COVID-19. Both conserved end residues are part of each CDR3. A D gene is named only where the DNA matches it firmly. Some rows have no size entry. The others give once, few or many, or a class for an expanded clone.

V: TRBV3-1/TRBV3-2
J: TRBJ2-2
size: NA
D: TRBD2
CDR3: CASRNLAGTGELFF
DNA: TGTGCCAGCAGAAACCTAGCGGGAACCGGGGAGCTGTTTTTT

V: TRBV28
J: TRBJ2-3
size: NA
D: NA
CDR3: CASSSPGLTFATDTQYF
DNA: TGTGCCAGCAGTTCACCGGGACTTACATTTGCCACAGATACGCAGTATTTT

V: TRBV6-2/TRBV6-3
J: TRBJ1-1
size: NA
D: TRBD1
CDR3: CASSLRQGVGSTEAFF
DNA: TGTGCCAGCAGTCTGAGACAGGGAGTTGGGAGCACTGAAGCTTTCTTT

V: TRBV11-3
J: TRBJ2-1
size: NA
D: NA
CDR3: CASSLSMGATQFF
DNA: TGTGCCAGCAGCTTAAGTATGGGGGCAACCCAATTCTTC

V: TRBV30
J: TRBJ2-6
size: NA
D: TRBD1
CDR3: CAARRQGGPGANVLTF
DNA: TGTGCCGCCCGGAGACAGGGGGGGCCTGGGGCCAACGTCCTGACTTTC

V: TRBV7-6
J: TRBJ2-5
size: NA
D: TRBD2
CDR3: CASSSSPGTSGGAKTQYF
DNA: TGTGCCAGCAGCTCCAGCCCCGGGACTAGCGGGGGGGCGAAGACCCAGTACTTC

V: TRBV6-5
J: TRBJ1-3
size: NA
D: NA
CDR3: CASSYGGGPDTIYF
DNA: TGTGCCAGCAGTTACGGCGGGGGACCAGACACCATATATTTT

V: TRBV2
J: TRBJ2-6
size: NA
D: TRBD2
CDR3: CASGIVTSEVGANVLTF
DNA: TGTGCCAGCGGTATAGTAACTAGCGAGGTAGGGGCCAACGTCCTGACTTTC

V: TRBV5-6
J: TRBJ2-5
size: NA
D: NA
CDR3: CASSLGFGGPYQETQYF
DNA: TGTGCCAGCAGCCTAGGTTTTGGGGGCCCGTACCAAGAGACCCAGTACTTC

V: TRBV11-2
J: TRBJ2-5
size: NA
D: TRBD2
CDR3: CASSALQRGYQETQYF
DNA: TGTGCCAGCAGCGCGCTCCAGCGGGGTTACCAAGAGACCCAGTACTTC

V: TRBV2
J: TRBJ2-4
size: NA
D: TRBD1
CDR3: CASTPDRIAKNIQYF
DNA: TGTGCCAGCACTCCGGACAGGATAGCCAAAAACATTCAGTACTTC

V: TRBV24-1
J: TRBJ2-5
size: NA
D: TRBD2
CDR3: CAAAGFSGGETQYF
DNA: TGTGCCGCCGCGGGCTTCAGCGGGGGTGAGACCCAGTACTTC

V: TRBV5-4
J: TRBJ2-7
size: NA
D: TRBD2
CDR3: CASSSQQPGLVGEQYF
DNA: TGTGCCAGCAGCTCCCAGCAGCCGGGACTAGTTGGGGAGCAGTACTTC

V: TRBV20-1
J: TRBJ1-1
size: once
D: NA
CDR3: CSASGRGNTEAFF
DNA: TGCAGTGCTAGTGGCAGGGGGAACACTGAAGCTTTCTTT

V: TRBV19
J: TRBJ1-1
size: NA
D: NA
CDR3: CASSPPPGEGTEAFF
DNA: TGTGCCAGTAGTCCTCCCCCAGGGGAGGGCACTGAAGCTTTCTTT